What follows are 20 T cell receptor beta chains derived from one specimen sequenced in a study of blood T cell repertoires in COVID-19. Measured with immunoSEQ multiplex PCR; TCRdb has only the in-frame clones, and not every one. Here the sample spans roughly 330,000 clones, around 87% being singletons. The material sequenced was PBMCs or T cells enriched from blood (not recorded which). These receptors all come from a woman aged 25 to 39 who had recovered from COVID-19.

The DNA of the CDR3 is TGTGCCAGCAGCCACGGTCCGGGACTCCTTTACTTC. Its protein product is CASSHGPGLLYF. This chain links TRBV3-1 (or the pseudogene TRBV3-2) with TRBJ2-7; TRBD2 is a possible D gene (6 bases). Trimming removed 3 bases from V and 13 bases from J, with 16 bases in between. Germline V gene lookup returns CDR1 LGHDT and CDR2 YNNKEL (reference sequence). The CDR3 sequence is 12 residues long.

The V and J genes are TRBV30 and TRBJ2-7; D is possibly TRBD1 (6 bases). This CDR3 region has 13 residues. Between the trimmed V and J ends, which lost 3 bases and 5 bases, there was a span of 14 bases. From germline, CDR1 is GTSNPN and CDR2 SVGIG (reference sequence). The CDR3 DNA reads TGTGCCTGGAGGCTTATTTCAGGGGACGAGCAGTACTTC. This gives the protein CAWRLISGDEQYF.

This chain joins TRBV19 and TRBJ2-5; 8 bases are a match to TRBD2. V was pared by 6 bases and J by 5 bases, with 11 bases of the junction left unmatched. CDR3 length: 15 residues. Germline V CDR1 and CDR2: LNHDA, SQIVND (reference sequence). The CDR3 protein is CASRVGGDSSETQYF. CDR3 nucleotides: TGTGCCAGTAGGGTCGGGGGGGATTCTAGTGAGACCCAGTACTTC.

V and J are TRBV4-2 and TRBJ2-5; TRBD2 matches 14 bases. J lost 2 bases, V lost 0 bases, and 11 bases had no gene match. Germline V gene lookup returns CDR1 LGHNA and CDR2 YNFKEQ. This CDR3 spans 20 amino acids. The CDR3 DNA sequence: TGTGCCAGCAGCCAAGATAGGTGGACTAGCGGGGGGAAGGTTCAAGAGACCCAGTACTTC. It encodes CASSQDRWTSGGKVQETQYF.

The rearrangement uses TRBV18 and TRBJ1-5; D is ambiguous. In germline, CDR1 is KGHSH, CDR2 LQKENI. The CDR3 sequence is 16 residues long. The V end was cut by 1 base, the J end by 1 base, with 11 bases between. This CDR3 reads CASSPQRGQSNQPQHF. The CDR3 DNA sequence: TGTGCCAGCTCACCACAGCGAGGGCAGAGCAATCAGCCCCAGCATTTT.

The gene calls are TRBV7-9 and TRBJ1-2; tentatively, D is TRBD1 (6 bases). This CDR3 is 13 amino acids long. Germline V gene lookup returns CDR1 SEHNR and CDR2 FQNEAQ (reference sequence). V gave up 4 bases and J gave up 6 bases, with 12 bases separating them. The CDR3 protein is CASSSYAGDGYTF. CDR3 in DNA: TGTGCCAGCAGCTCGTACGCAGGGGATGGCTACACCTTC.

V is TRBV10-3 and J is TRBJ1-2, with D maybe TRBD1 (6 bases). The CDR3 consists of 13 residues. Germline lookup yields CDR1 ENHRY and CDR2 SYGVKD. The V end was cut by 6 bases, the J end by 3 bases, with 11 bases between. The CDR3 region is CAIRDSQYYGYTF. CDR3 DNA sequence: TGTGCCATCAGGGACAGCCAATACTATGGCTACACCTTC.

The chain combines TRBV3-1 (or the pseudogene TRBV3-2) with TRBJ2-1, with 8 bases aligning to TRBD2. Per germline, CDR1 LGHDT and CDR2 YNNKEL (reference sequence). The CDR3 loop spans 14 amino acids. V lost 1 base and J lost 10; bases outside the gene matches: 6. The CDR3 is CASSQGGGHPEQFF. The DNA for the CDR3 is TGTGCCAGCAGCCAAGGCGGGGGGCATCCAGAGCAGTTCTTC.

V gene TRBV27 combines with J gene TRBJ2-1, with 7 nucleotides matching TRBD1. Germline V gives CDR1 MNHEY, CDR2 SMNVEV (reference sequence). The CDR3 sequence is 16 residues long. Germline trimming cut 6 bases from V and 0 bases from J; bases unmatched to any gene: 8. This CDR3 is CASRPTGFSSYNEQFF. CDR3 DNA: TGTGCCAGCAGACCGACAGGGTTTAGCTCCTACAATGAGCAGTTCTTC.

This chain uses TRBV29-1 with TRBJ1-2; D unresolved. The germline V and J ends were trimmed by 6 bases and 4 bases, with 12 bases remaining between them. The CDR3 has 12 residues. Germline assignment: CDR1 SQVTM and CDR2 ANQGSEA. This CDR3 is CSVEVDVYGYTF. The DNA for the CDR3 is TGCAGCGTGGAGGTGGACGTCTATGGCTACACCTTC.

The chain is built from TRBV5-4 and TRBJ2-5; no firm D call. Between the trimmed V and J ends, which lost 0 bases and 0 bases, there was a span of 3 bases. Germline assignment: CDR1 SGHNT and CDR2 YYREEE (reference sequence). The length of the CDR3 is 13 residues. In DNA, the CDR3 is TGTGCCAGCAGCTTGGCCGACCAAGAGACCCAGTACTTC. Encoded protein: CASSLADQETQYF. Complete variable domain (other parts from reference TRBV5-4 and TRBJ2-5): ETGVTQSPTHLIKTRGQQVTLRCSSQSGHNTVSWYQQALGQGPQFIFQYYREEENGRGNFPPRFSGLQFPNYSSELNVNALELDDSALYLCASSLADQETQYFGPGTRLLVL.

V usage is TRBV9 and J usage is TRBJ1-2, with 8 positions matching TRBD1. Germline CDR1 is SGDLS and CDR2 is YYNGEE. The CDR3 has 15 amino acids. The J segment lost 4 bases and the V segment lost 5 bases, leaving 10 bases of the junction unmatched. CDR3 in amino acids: CASRLSGTGGYGYTF. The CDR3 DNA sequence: TGTGCCAGCAGGCTCTCCGGGACAGGTGGCTATGGCTACACCTTC.

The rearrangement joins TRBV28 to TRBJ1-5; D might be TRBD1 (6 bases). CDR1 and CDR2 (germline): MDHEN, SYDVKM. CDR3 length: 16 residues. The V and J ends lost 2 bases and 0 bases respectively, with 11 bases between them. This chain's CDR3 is CASSLRGGYSNQPQHF. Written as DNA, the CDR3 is TGTGCCAGCAGTTTACGAGGGGGATATAGCAATCAGCCCCAGCATTTT.

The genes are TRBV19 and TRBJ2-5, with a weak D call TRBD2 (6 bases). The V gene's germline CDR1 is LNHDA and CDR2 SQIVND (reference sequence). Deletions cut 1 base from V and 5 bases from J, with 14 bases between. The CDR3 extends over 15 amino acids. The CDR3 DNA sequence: TGTGCCAGTAGTATAGGTGGGACTGAGGGGGAGACCCAGTACTTC. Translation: CASSIGGTEGETQYF.

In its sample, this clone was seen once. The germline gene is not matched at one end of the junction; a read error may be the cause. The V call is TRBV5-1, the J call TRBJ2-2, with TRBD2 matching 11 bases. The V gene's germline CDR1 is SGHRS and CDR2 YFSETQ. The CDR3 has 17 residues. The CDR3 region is CASSLESGLAATGELFF. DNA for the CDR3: TGCGCCAGCAGCTTGGAGTCGGGACTAGCGGCCACCGGGGAGCTATTTTTT.

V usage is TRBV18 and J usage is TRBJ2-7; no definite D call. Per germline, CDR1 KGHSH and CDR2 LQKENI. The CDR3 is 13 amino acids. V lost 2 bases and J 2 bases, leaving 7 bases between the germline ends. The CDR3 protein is CASSPSGTYEQYF. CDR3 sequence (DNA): TGTGCCAGCTCACCATCAGGTACCTACGAGCAGTACTTC.

Written as DNA, the CDR3 is TGTGCCAGCAGCCACACAAGACAGTTTTCCTATGGCTACACCTTC. Protein product: CASSHTRQFSYGYTF. The rearrangement links TRBV3-1 (or the pseudogene TRBV3-2) to TRBJ1-2; possible D gene TRBD1, 5 bases. Per the germline V gene, CDR1 is LGHDT and CDR2 is YNNKEL (reference sequence). CDR3 length equals 15 residues. V gave up 3 bases and J gave up 4 bases, with 15 bases separating them.

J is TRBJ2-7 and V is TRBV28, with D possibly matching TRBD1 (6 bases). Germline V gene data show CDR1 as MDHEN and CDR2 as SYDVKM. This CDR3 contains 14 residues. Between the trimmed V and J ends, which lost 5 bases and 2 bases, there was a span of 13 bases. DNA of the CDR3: TGTGCCAGCAGTGAGACGACAGGTCCCTACGAGCAGTACTTC. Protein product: CASSETTGPYEQYF.

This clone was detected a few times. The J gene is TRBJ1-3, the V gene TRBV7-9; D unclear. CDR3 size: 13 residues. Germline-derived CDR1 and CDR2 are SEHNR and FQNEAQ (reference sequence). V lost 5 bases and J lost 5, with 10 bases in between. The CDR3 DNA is TGTGCCAGCAGCGAAAAACCTAGAAACACCATATATTTT. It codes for CASSEKPRNTIYF.

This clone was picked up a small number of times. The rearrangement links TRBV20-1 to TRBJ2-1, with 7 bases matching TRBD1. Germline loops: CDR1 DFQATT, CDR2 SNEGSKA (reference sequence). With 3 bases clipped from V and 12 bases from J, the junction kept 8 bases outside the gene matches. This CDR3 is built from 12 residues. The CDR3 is CSASLGGLGQFF. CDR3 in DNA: TGCAGTGCTAGTTTAGGGGGCCTGGGGCAGTTCTTC.